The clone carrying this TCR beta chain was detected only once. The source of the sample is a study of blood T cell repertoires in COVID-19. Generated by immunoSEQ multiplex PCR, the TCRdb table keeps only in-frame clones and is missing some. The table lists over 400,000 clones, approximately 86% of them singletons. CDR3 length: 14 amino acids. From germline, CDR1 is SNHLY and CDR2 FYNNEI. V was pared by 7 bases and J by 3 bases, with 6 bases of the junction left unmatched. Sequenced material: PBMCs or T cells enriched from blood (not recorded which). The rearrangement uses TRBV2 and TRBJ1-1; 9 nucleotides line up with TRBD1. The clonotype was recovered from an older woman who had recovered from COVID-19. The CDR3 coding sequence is TGTGCCAGCAAGGTAGACAGGGGGGACACTGAAGCTTTCTTT. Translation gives CASKVDRGDTEAFF.